Sequencing of this T cell receptor beta chain was carried out in a study of shared clonotypes between healthy human individuals. Template amounts of around 300 ng DNA, 25,000 to 30,000 T cell genomes, were employed in unsorted PBMC replicate PCRs. Original processing methods: Junction-only sequences produced by ImmunoSEQ had no quality scores, so filtering differed. Produced via immunoSEQ multiplex PCR; TCRdb's table is partial and in-frame only. V, J and clone size were drawn from that table, and D and trimming were deduced from the DNA. The repertoire holds about 560,000 clones, with around 81% as singletons. Nashville, Tennessee was home to all donors, each a Caucasian adult. This CDR3 comprises 12 residues. V was cut by 10 bases and J by 2 bases, with 12 bases left in between. This clone was seen just once.

The receptor's source is a woman between 40 and 50 years old in good health. Some clones in this sample may be carry-over from other donors' samples. The sample was PBMCs. V usage is TRBV23-1 and J usage is TRBJ2-7; D is possibly TRBD1 (5 bases). Being an ORF, TRBV23-1 has a function that is uncertain. The CDR3 DNA reads TGCGCCAAGACAGTACAGGCCTACGAGCAGTACTTC. Translated, it gives CAKTVQAYEQYF.